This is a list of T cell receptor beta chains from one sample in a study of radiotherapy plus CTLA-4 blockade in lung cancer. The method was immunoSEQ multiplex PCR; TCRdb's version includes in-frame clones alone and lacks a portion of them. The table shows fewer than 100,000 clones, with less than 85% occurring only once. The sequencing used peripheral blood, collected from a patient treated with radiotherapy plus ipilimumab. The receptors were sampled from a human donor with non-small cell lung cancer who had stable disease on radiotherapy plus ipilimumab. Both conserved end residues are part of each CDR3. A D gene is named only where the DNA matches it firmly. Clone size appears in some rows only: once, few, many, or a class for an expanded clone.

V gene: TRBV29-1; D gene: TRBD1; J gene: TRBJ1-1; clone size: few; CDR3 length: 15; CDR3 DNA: TGCAGCGTTTACGACAGGGGGCTGTTTGGCACTGAAGCTTTCTTT; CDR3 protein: CSVYDRGLFGTEAFF
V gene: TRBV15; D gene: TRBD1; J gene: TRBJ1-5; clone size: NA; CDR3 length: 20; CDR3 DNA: TGTGCCACCAGCAGAGTGTTACTTCAACTTGGTGCAGGGGGAAATCAGCCCCAGCATTTT; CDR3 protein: CATSRVLLQLGAGGNQPQHF
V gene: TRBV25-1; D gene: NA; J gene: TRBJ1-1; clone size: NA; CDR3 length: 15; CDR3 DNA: TGTGCCAGCAGTGGAACTGGGACCGCGAACACTGAAGCTTTCTTT; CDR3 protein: CASSGTGTANTEAFF
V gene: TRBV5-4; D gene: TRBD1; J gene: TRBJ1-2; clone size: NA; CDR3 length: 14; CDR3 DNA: TGTGCCAGCAGCCGAAGGGACAGCTCATATGGCTACACCTTC; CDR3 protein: CASSRRDSSYGYTF
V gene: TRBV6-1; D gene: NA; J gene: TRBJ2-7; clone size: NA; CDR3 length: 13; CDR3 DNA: TGTGCCAGCAGTGTTTCAGGGTCCTACGAGCAGTACTTC; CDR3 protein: CASSVSGSYEQYF
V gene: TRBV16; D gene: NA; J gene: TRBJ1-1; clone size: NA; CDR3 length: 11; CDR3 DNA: TGTGCCAGCAGCCGGAACACTGAAGCTTTCTTT; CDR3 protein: CASSRNTEAFF
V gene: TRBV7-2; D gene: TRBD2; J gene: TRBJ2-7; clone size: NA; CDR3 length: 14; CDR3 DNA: TGTGCCAGCAGCTTGGGGAGGTGGGGGGGCGAGCAGTACTTC; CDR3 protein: CASSLGRWGGEQYF
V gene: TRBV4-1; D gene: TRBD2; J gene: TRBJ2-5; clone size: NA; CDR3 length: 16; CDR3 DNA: TGCGCCAGCAGCCAAGATGCTAGCGGGGGACTAGGGACCCAGTACTTC; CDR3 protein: CASSQDASGGLGTQYF
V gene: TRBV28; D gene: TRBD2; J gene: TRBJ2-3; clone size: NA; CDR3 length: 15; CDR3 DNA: TGTGCCACCAGACTAGCGGCCCTCGGAGGAGATACGCAGTATTTT; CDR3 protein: CATRLAALGGDTQYF
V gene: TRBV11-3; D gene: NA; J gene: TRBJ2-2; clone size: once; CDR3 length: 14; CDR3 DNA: TGTGCCAGCAGCTCGGGACCTAACACCGGGGAGCTGTTTTTT; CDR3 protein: CASSSGPNTGELFF
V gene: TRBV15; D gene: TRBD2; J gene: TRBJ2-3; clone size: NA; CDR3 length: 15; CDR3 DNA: TGTGCCACCAGCAGCCTTAGCGGGCGGACAGATACGCAGTATTTT; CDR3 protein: CATSSLSGRTDTQYF
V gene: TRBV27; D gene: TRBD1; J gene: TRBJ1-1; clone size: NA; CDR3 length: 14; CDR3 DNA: TGTGCCAGCAGCCACCACAGGGGGAACACTGAAGCTTTCTTT; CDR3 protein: CASSHHRGNTEAFF
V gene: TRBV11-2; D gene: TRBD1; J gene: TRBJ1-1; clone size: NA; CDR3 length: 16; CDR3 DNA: TGTGCCAGCAGCCGGGACAGGGAGCTAATGAACACTGAAGCTTTCTTT; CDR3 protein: CASSRDRELMNTEAFF
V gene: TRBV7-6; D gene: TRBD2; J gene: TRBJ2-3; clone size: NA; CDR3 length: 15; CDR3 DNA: TGTGCCAGCAGCTCGGTAGCGGGGGTCCAAGATACGCAGTATTTT; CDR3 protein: CASSSVAGVQDTQYF
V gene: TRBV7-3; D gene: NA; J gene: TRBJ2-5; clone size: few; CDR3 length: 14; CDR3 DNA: TGTGCCAGCAGCTTCCAGGGTACGGTGGAGACCCAGTACTTC; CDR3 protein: CASSFQGTVETQYF
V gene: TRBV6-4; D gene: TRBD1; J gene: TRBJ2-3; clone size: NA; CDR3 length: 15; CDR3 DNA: TGTGCCAGCAGTGACTCGCGACAGGGCGCAGATACGCAGTATTTT; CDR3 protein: CASSDSRQGADTQYF
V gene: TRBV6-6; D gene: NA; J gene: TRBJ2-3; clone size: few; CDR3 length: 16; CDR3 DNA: TGTGCCAGCAGTTATAGGAACGGGAGAAGCACAGATACGCAGTATTTT; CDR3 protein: CASSYRNGRSTDTQYF
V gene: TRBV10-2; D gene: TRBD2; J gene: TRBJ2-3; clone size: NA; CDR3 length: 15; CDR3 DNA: TGCGCCAGCAATTTAGCGGGGGGGTCAACAGATACGCAGTATTTT; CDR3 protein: CASNLAGGSTDTQYF
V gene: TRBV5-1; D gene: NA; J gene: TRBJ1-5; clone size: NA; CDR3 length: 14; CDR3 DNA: TGCGCCAGCAGCCCGGGAAATAGCAATCAGCCCCAGCATTTT; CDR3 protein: CASSPGNSNQPQHF
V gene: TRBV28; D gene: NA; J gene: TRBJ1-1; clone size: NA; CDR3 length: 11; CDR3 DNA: TGTGCCAGCAGTTGGGGAACTGAAGCTTTCTTT; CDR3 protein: CASSWGTEAFF
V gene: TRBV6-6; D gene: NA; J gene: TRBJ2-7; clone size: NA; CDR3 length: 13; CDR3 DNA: TGTGCCAGCAGTTACTCGCTGTCGAACGAGCAGTACTTC; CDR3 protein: CASSYSLSNEQYF
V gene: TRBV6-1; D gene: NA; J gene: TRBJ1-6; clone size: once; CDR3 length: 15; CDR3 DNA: TGTGCCAGCAAAGGGTCCGATACTTATCTTTCACCCCTCCACTTT; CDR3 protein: CASKGSDTYLSPLHF
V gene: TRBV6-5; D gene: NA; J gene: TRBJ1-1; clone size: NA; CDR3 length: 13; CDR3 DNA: TGTGCCAGCAGTTATGCTAGAGGCACTGAAGCTTTCTTT; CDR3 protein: CASSYARGTEAFF
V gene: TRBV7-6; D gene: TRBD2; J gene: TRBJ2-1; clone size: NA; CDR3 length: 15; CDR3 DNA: TGTGCCAGCAGCCCGGGGACTAGCGGTTACAATGAGCAGTTCTTC; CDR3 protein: CASSPGTSGYNEQFF
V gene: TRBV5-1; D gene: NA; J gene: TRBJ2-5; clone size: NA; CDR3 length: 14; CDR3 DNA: TGCGCCAGCAGCTTGGAACTAGCCGAAGAGACCCAGTACTTC; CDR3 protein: CASSLELAEETQYF
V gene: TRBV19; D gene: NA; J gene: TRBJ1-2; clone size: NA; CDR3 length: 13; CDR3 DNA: TGTGCCAGTAGAGACCGGACAGACTATGGCTACACCTTC; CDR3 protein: CASRDRTDYGYTF
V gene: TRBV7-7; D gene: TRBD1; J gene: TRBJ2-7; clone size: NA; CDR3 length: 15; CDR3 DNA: TGTGCCAGCAGCGTGGGACAGGGGAGTCCCTACGAGCAGTACTTC; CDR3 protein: CASSVGQGSPYEQYF
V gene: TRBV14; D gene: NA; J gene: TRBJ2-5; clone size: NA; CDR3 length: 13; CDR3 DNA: TGTGCCAGCAGCCGGGGACTTAAAGAGACCCAGTACTTC; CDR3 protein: CASSRGLKETQYF
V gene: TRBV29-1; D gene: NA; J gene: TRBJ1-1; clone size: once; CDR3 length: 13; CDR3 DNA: TGCAGCGTTGGGGAGACTATGAACACTGAAGCTTTCTTT; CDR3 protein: CSVGETMNTEAFF
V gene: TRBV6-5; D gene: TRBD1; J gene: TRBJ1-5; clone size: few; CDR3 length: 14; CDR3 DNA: TGTGCCAGCAGTCCCCGACAGGGGTATCAGCCCCAGCATTTT; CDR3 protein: CASSPRQGYQPQHF
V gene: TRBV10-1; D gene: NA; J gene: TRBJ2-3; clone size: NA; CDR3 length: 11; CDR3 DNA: TGCGCCAGCAGTCATGGAGATACGCAGTATTTT; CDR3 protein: CASSHGDTQYF
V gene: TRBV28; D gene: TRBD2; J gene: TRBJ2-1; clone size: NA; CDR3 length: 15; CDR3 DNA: TGTGCCAGCAGTTTTAGGACTAGCGGGTCCCAGGAGCAGTTCTTC; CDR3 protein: CASSFRTSGSQEQFF
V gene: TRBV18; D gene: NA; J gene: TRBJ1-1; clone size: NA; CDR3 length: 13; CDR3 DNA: TGTGCCAGCTCACCGACTTTGAACACTGAAGCTTTCTTT; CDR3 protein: CASSPTLNTEAFF
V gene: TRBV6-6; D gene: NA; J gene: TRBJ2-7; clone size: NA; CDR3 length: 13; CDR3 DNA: TGTGCCAGCAGTTACGAGTCGGCGGGAGAGCAGTACTTC; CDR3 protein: CASSYESAGEQYF
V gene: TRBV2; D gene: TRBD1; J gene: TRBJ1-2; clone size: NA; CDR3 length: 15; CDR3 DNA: TGTGCCAGCATCGTACAGGGGGCAGGGGGCTATGGCTACACCTTC; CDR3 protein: CASIVQGAGGYGYTF
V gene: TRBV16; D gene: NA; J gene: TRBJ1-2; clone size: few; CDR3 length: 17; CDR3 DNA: TGTGCCAGCAGCGATAGGGGGATCGTTAGAAAGACCTATGGCTACACCTTC; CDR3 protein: CASSDRGIVRKTYGYTF
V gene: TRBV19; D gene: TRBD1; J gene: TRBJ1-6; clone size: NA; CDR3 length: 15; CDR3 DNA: TGTGCCAGCCGGGACAGGAATTTTTATAATTCACCCCTCCACTTT; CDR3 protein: CASRDRNFYNSPLHF
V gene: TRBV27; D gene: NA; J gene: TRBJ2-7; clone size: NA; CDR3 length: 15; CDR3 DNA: TGTGCCAGCAGTCCGTACCTCGGGCGACCCCACGAGCAGTACTTC; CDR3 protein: CASSPYLGRPHEQYF
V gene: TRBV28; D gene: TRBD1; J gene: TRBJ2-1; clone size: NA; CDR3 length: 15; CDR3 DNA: TGTGCCAGCAGTCTTCCGAACAGGGGAATGAATGAGCAGTTCTTC; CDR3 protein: CASSLPNRGMNEQFF
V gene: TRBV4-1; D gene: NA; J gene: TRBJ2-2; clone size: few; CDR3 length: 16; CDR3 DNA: TGCGCCAGCAGCCAACCCCGGCGGGGGCCCACCGGGGAGCTGTTTTTT; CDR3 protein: CASSQPRRGPTGELFF
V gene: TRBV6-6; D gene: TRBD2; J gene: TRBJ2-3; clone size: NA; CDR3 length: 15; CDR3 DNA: TGTGCCAGCAGTTACAGCGGGACGGCGGCAGATACGCAGTATTTT; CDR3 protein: CASSYSGTAADTQYF
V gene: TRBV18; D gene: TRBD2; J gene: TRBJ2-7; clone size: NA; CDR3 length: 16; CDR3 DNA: TGTGCCAGCTCACCACCGCTCGGGGAGGGCTCCTACGAGCAGTACTTC; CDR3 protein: CASSPPLGEGSYEQYF
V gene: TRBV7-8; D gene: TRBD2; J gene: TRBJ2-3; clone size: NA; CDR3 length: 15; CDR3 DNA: TGTGCCAGCAGCCCACTAGCGGGGCTCACAGATACGCAGTATTTT; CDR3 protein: CASSPLAGLTDTQYF
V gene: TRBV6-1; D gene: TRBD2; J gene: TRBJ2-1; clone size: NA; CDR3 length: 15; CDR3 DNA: TGTGCCAGCACCTCACTAGCGGGGACTATAAATGAGCAGTTCTTC; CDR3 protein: CASTSLAGTINEQFF